A single sample is the source of the 14 T cell receptor beta chains below, sequenced in a study of T cell responses to AZD1222 COVID-19 vaccine (dated by TCRdb to the early 2020s). Library prep was done by the immunoSEQ multiplex PCR assay. The immuneACCESS repertoire file appears here via TCRdb, limited to in-frame rearrangements. These files lack a portion of the clones; in checked studies, under half of the deficit traces to unresolved V genes, and the cause of the others is not known. This sample is represented by more than 100,000 clones; 70% to 90% of them were singletons. Approximately 5.4% of the sample lies in the top ten. In the paper's terms, the time point label means: baseline before first vaccination. The sample consisted of peripheral blood, taken on day 0 of AZD1222 vaccination. Receptor source: an adult in good health.

The rearrangement links TRBV11-2 to TRBJ2-5; no definite D call. Trimming stripped 5 bases from V and 4 bases from J, with 14 bases between. Germline CDR1 is SGHAT and CDR2 is FQNNGV. There are 14 residues in the CDR3. The DNA of the CDR3 is TGTGCCAGCAGCCCCCAGTCGAGCCGAGAGACCCAGTACTTC. Translated, it gives CASSPQSSRETQYF.

V gene TRBV5-1 combines with J gene TRBJ1-6, with 9 positions matching TRBD1. Trimming cost V 2 bases and J 8 bases; bases outside gene matches: 23. Germline V gene sequence: CDR1 SGHRS, CDR2 YFSETQ. CDR3 length equals 21 residues. The chain's CDR3 is CASSFVGVGLVRDREYSPLHF. DNA of the CDR3: TGCGCCAGCAGCTTTGTTGGGGTTGGCTTGGTTAGGGACAGGGAGTATTCACCCCTCCACTTT. Full variable domain (outside the CDR3, taken from reference TRBV5-1 and TRBJ1-6): KAGVTQTPRYLIKTRGQQVTLSCSPISGHRSVSWYQQTPGQGLQFLFEYFSETQRNKGNFPGRFSGRQFSNSRSEMNVSTLELGDSALYLCASSFVGVGLVRDREYSPLHFGNGTRLTVT.

This chain joins TRBV6-4 and TRBJ1-1; D gene unclear. Germline lookup yields CDR1 MRHNA and CDR2 SNTAGT. The V gene lost 3 bases and the J gene lost 4 bases, with 15 bases spanning the gap. This CDR3 has 15 residues. The CDR3 region has the DNA TGTGCCAGCAGTGAGGCCAGCGGGGAGGGCACTGAAGCTTTCTTT. Amino acids: CASSEASGEGTEAFF.

This chain joins TRBV27 and TRBJ1-6; D is possibly TRBD1 (5 bases). CDR1 and CDR2 from the germline V gene are MNHEY and SMNVEV (reference sequence). With 3 bases removed from V and 6 bases from J, the gap between germline ends came to 15 bases. This CDR3 contains 16 residues. CDR3 region: CASSLGGVVGNSPLHF. The CDR3, as DNA: TGTGCCAGCAGTTTGGGGGGAGTTGTGGGTAATTCACCCCTCCACTTT.

V and J are TRBV27 and TRBJ1-2; D is possibly TRBD1 (5 bases). The CDR3 totals 14 residues. The V gene's germline CDR1 is MNHEY and CDR2 SMNVEV (reference sequence). Trimming stripped 5 bases from V and 6 bases from J, with 16 bases between. This CDR3 is CASSPRRAGNGYTF. In DNA, the CDR3 is TGTGCCAGCAGTCCCCGACGCGCAGGGAATGGCTACACCTTC.

The chain combines TRBV12-3 or TRBV12-4 with TRBJ2-2, with D uncertain. There are 11 residues in the CDR3. Trimming cost V 7 bases and J 6 bases, with 6 bases left between them. In nucleotides, the CDR3 is TGTGCCAGCACGGTAGCCGGGGAGCTGTTTTTT. This gives the protein CASTVAGELFF.

J is TRBJ2-7 and V is TRBV7-2; 8 nucleotides align to TRBD1. This CDR3 has 14 amino acids. Per germline, CDR1 SGHTA and CDR2 FQGNSA. The junction had 3 bases not matched to a gene; V was cut back by 0 bases and J by 5 bases. The DNA of the CDR3 is TGTGCCAGCAGCTTAGCTCGGACAGGGAACGAGCAGTACTTC. The encoded protein is CASSLARTGNEQYF.

The chain carries TRBV3-1 (or the pseudogene TRBV3-2) and TRBJ1-6; D is ambiguous. V lost 0 bases to trimming and J lost 9 bases, with 12 bases between them. CDR1 is LGHDT and CDR2 is YNNKEL in the germline V gene (reference sequence). The CDR3 covers 15 residues. CDR3 DNA: TGTGCCAGCAGCCAAGAGATTTGCGGGTCTTCACCCCTCCACTTT. Translation gives CASSQEICGSSPLHF.

In this sample, this clone turned up a few times. J is TRBJ2-5 and V is TRBV9; D is undetermined. The CDR3 covers 15 residues. Trimming stripped 4 bases from V and 4 bases from J, with 17 bases between. The V gene's germline CDR1 is SGDLS and CDR2 YYNGEE. The CDR3 reads CASSPSGPPGETQYF. In DNA form, the CDR3 reads TGTGCCAGCAGCCCCAGTGGGCCACCGGGAGAGACCCAGTACTTC.

The V and J genes are TRBV2 and TRBJ1-5; tentative D call: TRBD1 (5 bases). V lost 3 bases to trimming and J lost 3 bases, with 6 bases between them. The CDR3 sequence is 13 residues long. CDR1 is SNHLY, CDR2 FYNNEI, per germline. The CDR3 loop reads CASSDRVNQPQHF. CDR3 DNA: TGTGCCAGCAGTGACAGGGTCAATCAGCCCCAGCATTTT. Looking up the rest from reference TRBV2 and TRBJ1-5 gives the full variable domain: EPEVTQTPSHQVTQMGQEVILRCVPISNHLYFYWYRQILGQKVEFLVSFYNNEISEKSEIFDDQFSVERPDGSNFTLKIRSTKLEDSAMYFCASSDRVNQPQHFGDGTRLSIL.

DNA of the CDR3: TGTGCCAGCAGCCCGAAAGGTCCTTACGAGCAGTACTTC. It specifies CASSPKGPYEQYF. The chain joins TRBV7-9 to TRBJ2-7; no clear D gene. CDR1 is SEHNR, CDR2 FQNEAQ, per germline (reference sequence). This CDR3 is 13 amino acids long. The V and J ends lost 5 bases and 4 bases respectively, with 12 bases between them.

This chain links TRBV3-1 (or the pseudogene TRBV3-2) with TRBJ2-3; D might be TRBD2 (7 bases). CDR1 is LGHDT, CDR2 YNNKEL, per germline (reference sequence). Trimming removed 8 bases at V and 0 bases at J, with 9 bases between. The CDR3 is 13 residues long. The CDR3 nucleotides are TGTGCCAGCGGGGGGGCCAGCACAGATACGCAGTATTTT. This sequence encodes CASGGASTDTQYF.

The chain recombines TRBV28 with TRBJ1-2; possibly TRBD1 for D (6 bases). This CDR3 has 15 residues. Germline values: CDR1 MDHEN, CDR2 SYDVKM. Deletions cut 7 bases from V and 4 bases from J, with 19 bases between. CDR3 in amino acids: CASTAGEPSFYGYTF. As DNA, the CDR3 is TGTGCCAGCACGGCAGGGGAACCGTCTTTCTATGGCTACACCTTC.

V gene TRBV6-6 combines with J gene TRBJ1-3; the match to TRBD1 covers 8 bases. After removal of 8 bases from V and 2 bases from J, the junction contained 8 bases not matched to a gene. CDR1 MNHNY and CDR2 SVGAGI come from the germline V gene (reference sequence). This CDR3 is 15 amino acids long. Written as DNA, the CDR3 is TGTGCCAGCCATCCCCCACAGGGGGCTGGAAACACCATATATTTT. Protein sequence: CASHPPQGAGNTIYF.